Listed below are T cell receptor beta chains from one sample, sequenced in a study of regulatory T cells in long-lasting Graves disease. TCRdb reprocessed the multiplex PCR reads with MiXCR, giving one entry per CDR3 protein. The data contain some 300,000 distinct CDR3 sequences, around 23% of them seen just once; the ten biggest clones take up roughly 50%. The starting material was peripheral blood mononuclear cells (PBMCs), obtained when the disease was refractory, from a patient treated with antithyroid drugs. These receptor sequences come from a female donor with Graves disease. CDR3s include the opening cysteine and the closing phenylalanine or tryptophan. The order of the fields is J gene, clone size, D gene, V gene, CDR3 DNA, CDR3 protein. A D gene is named only where the DNA matches it firmly. Rows may omit the clone size; those that give it use once, few, many or a size class.

j_call: TRBJ1-2
clone_size: NA
d_call: NA
v_call: TRBV9
cdr3_nt: TGTGCCAGCAGCACGGGACAAAGGGGAGGCTACACCTTC
cdr3_aa: CASSTGQRGGYTF

j_call: TRBJ2-7
clone_size: NA
d_call: NA
v_call: TRBV5-4
cdr3_nt: TGTGCCAGCAGCTTACAAGGGCATACCTACGAGCAGTACTTC
cdr3_aa: CASSLQGHTYEQYF

j_call: TRBJ2-7
clone_size: NA
d_call: NA
v_call: TRBV18
cdr3_nt: TGTGCCAGCTCACCCTCTTGGGCGGACTACGAGCAGTACTTC
cdr3_aa: CASSPSWADYEQYF

j_call: TRBJ2-7
clone_size: few
d_call: TRBD2
v_call: TRBV27
cdr3_nt: TGTGCCAGCAGTCACGGACTAGCGGGACGGTACGAGCAGTACTTC
cdr3_aa: CASSHGLAGRYEQYF

j_call: TRBJ2-2
clone_size: NA
d_call: NA
v_call: TRBV27
cdr3_nt: TGTACCAGCAGTTTGCGTATCGGGGAGCTGTTTTTT
cdr3_aa: CTSSLRIGELFF

j_call: TRBJ2-7
clone_size: many
d_call: NA
v_call: TRBV28
cdr3_nt: TGTGCCAGCAGTTTCGATCACAGGGATTACGAGCAGTACTTC
cdr3_aa: CASSFDHRDYEQYF

j_call: TRBJ2-5
clone_size: NA
d_call: TRBD2
v_call: TRBV25-1
cdr3_nt: TGTGCCAGCAGTGATTCGGGGGGTGAAGAGACCCAGTACTTC
cdr3_aa: CASSDSGGEETQYF

j_call: TRBJ2-4
clone_size: NA
d_call: TRBD1
v_call: TRBV18
cdr3_nt: TGTGCCAGCTCACCACCGGCAGGGGGCATGGGGGCCAAAAACATTCAGTACTTC
cdr3_aa: CASSPPAGGMGAKNIQYF

j_call: TRBJ1-1
clone_size: few
d_call: NA
v_call: TRBV15
cdr3_nt: TGTGCCACCAGCAGAAGGGGGAAGACTGAAGCTTTCTTT
cdr3_aa: CATSRRGKTEAFF

j_call: TRBJ1-6
clone_size: NA
d_call: NA
v_call: TRBV30
cdr3_nt: TGTGCCTGGAGGGGGGCCTGGAATTCACCCCTCCACTTT
cdr3_aa: CAWRGAWNSPLHF

j_call: TRBJ1-5
clone_size: many
d_call: NA
v_call: TRBV3-1
cdr3_nt: TGTGCCAGCAGCCAAGGGAGGGATCAGCCCCAGCATTTT
cdr3_aa: CASSQGRDQPQHF

j_call: TRBJ2-5
clone_size: NA
d_call: NA
v_call: TRBV5-1
cdr3_nt: TGCGCCAGCATGGGTGACAGCCAAGAGACCCAGTACTTC
cdr3_aa: CASMGDSQETQYF

j_call: TRBJ2-7
clone_size: NA
d_call: NA
v_call: TRBV18
cdr3_nt: TGTGCCAGCTCACCACCTACGGGGGCTTCCCCCTACGAGCAGTACTTC
cdr3_aa: CASSPPTGASPYEQYF

j_call: TRBJ1-1
clone_size: NA
d_call: NA
v_call: TRBV2
cdr3_nt: TGTGCCAGCAGTGGAGGGAGCCGCGGAGCTTTCTTT
cdr3_aa: CASSGGSRGAFF

j_call: TRBJ2-2
clone_size: few
d_call: TRBD2
v_call: TRBV5-1
cdr3_nt: TGCGCCAGCAGTTTCCAAGCGGGAGCGGCCACCGGGGAGCTGTTTTTT
cdr3_aa: CASSFQAGAATGELFF

j_call: TRBJ2-1
clone_size: NA
d_call: NA
v_call: TRBV4-1
cdr3_nt: TGCGCCAGCAGCTACCACCTAATGGACATCGGGGGCAATGAGCAGTTCTTC
cdr3_aa: CASSYHLMDIGGNEQFF

j_call: TRBJ2-4
clone_size: NA
d_call: NA
v_call: TRBV9
cdr3_nt: TGTGCCAGCAGCGTAGGGGTGGGCCCAGGAAACATTCAGTACTTC
cdr3_aa: CASSVGVGPGNIQYF

j_call: TRBJ2-7
clone_size: NA
d_call: NA
v_call: TRBV6-9
cdr3_nt: TGTGCCAGCAGTTTCCGGACCACCTACGAGCAGTACTTC
cdr3_aa: CASSFRTTYEQYF

j_call: TRBJ2-7
clone_size: NA
d_call: NA
v_call: TRBV19
cdr3_nt: TGTGCCAGTAAAGACAGGAGCTCCTACGAGCAGTACTTC
cdr3_aa: CASKDRSSYEQYF

j_call: TRBJ2-5
clone_size: many
d_call: NA
v_call: TRBV7-2
cdr3_nt: TGTGCCAGCAGCTTAGCATTATTAGAGACCCAGTACTTC
cdr3_aa: CASSLALLETQYF

j_call: TRBJ2-3
clone_size: few
d_call: NA
v_call: TRBV7-2
cdr3_nt: TGTGCCAGCAGCTTAGCGGGCAGGGTGTCCCTCCATACGCAGTATTTT
cdr3_aa: CASSLAGRVSLHTQYF

j_call: TRBJ2-2
clone_size: NA
d_call: TRBD2
v_call: TRBV27
cdr3_nt: TGTGCCAGCAGTAGCGGGAGGACCGGGGAGCTGTTTTTT
cdr3_aa: CASSSGRTGELFF

j_call: TRBJ2-2
clone_size: few
d_call: NA
v_call: TRBV7-2
cdr3_nt: TGTGCCAGCGAGAGGACAGAGGATGGGGAGCTGTTTTTT
cdr3_aa: CASERTEDGELFF

j_call: TRBJ1-4
clone_size: NA
d_call: NA
v_call: TRBV20-1
cdr3_nt: TGCAGTGCTAGATCAGGGGAGGTCGAAAAACTGTTTTTT
cdr3_aa: CSARSGEVEKLFF

j_call: TRBJ2-5
clone_size: NA
d_call: TRBD2
v_call: TRBV12-3/TRBV12-4
cdr3_nt: TGTGCCAGCAGTTTAGCGCTGACGGGAGGGCCTGACGTCCTCCAAGAGACCCGGTACTTC
cdr3_aa: CASSLALTGGPDVLQETRYF

j_call: TRBJ1-3
clone_size: many
d_call: NA
v_call: TRBV7-2
cdr3_nt: TGTGCCAGCACCTCCGGGCCAAGGAACACCATATATTTT
cdr3_aa: CASTSGPRNTIYF

j_call: TRBJ2-3
clone_size: once
d_call: NA
v_call: TRBV11-2
cdr3_nt: TGTGCCAGGGCGAGGGATACGCAGTATTTT
cdr3_aa: CARARDTQYF

j_call: TRBJ2-7
clone_size: many
d_call: NA
v_call: TRBV27
cdr3_nt: TGTGCCAGCAGTTTAACCCCCCGGGACACCTACGAGCAGTACTTC
cdr3_aa: CASSLTPRDTYEQYF

j_call: TRBJ2-7
clone_size: many
d_call: NA
v_call: TRBV28
cdr3_nt: TGTGCCAGCAGTCAATACTTAGGGACCTACGAGCAGTACTTC
cdr3_aa: CASSQYLGTYEQYF

j_call: TRBJ1-5
clone_size: once
d_call: NA
v_call: TRBV5-5
cdr3_nt: TGTGCCAGCAAAGATGACCTTGGCAATCAGCCCCAGCATTTT
cdr3_aa: CASKDDLGNQPQHF

j_call: TRBJ1-1
clone_size: few
d_call: NA
v_call: TRBV7-2
cdr3_nt: TGTGCCAGCAGCACCCCGGGGCGGCATACTGAAGCTTTCTTT
cdr3_aa: CASSTPGRHTEAFF

j_call: TRBJ2-2
clone_size: few
d_call: NA
v_call: TRBV7-2
cdr3_nt: TGTGCCAGCAGCTCCGAATTAGGGGAAACCGGGGAGCTGTTTTTT
cdr3_aa: CASSSELGETGELFF

j_call: TRBJ1-1
clone_size: few
d_call: NA
v_call: TRBV30
cdr3_nt: TGTGCCTGGAGTGACGGGACTTCGATCACTGAAGCTTTCTTT
cdr3_aa: CAWSDGTSITEAFF

j_call: TRBJ1-1
clone_size: NA
d_call: NA
v_call: TRBV6-5
cdr3_nt: TGTGCCAGCAGTTACGCCGAGACGGAGACTGAAGCTTTCTTT
cdr3_aa: CASSYAETETEAFF

j_call: TRBJ2-2
clone_size: few
d_call: TRBD2
v_call: TRBV2
cdr3_nt: TGTGCCAGCAGTGAAAGTATTGCCGCGGGAGGGAGTCGCACCGGGGAGCTGTTTTTT
cdr3_aa: CASSESIAAGGSRTGELFF

j_call: TRBJ1-1
clone_size: many
d_call: NA
v_call: TRBV6-1
cdr3_nt: TGTGCCAGCACCCGGACGGCGGGGGACACTGAAGCTTTCTTT
cdr3_aa: CASTRTAGDTEAFF

j_call: TRBJ2-2
clone_size: NA
d_call: NA
v_call: TRBV6-9
cdr3_nt: TGTGCCAGCAGTTTAACACAGGTGAACACCGGGGAGCTGTTTTTT
cdr3_aa: CASSLTQVNTGELFF

j_call: TRBJ1-1
clone_size: few
d_call: NA
v_call: TRBV19
cdr3_nt: TGTGCCAGTACCCCAGACGGCGGGAGCGGAGCTTTCTTT
cdr3_aa: CASTPDGGSGAFF

j_call: TRBJ2-1
clone_size: NA
d_call: TRBD2
v_call: TRBV6-1
cdr3_nt: TGTGCCAGCAACCTGATAGGACTAGCGGGAACCTACAATGAGCAGTTCTTC
cdr3_aa: CASNLIGLAGTYNEQFF

j_call: TRBJ1-2
clone_size: NA
d_call: NA
v_call: TRBV7-6
cdr3_nt: TGTGCCAGCAGCTCATACAAAATCCCCCTCTATGGCTACACCTTC
cdr3_aa: CASSSYKIPLYGYTF

j_call: TRBJ2-5
clone_size: NA
d_call: NA
v_call: TRBV29-1
cdr3_nt: TGCAGCGTTGGACAGCAAGAGACCCAGTACTTC
cdr3_aa: CSVGQQETQYF

j_call: TRBJ1-1
clone_size: many
d_call: NA
v_call: TRBV20-1
cdr3_nt: TGCAGTGCAAGACAGAACACTGAAGCTTTCTTT
cdr3_aa: CSARQNTEAFF

j_call: TRBJ2-4
clone_size: NA
d_call: NA
v_call: TRBV5-1
cdr3_nt: TGCGCCAGCAGCTTTTACGGGAGCGGGCTAGCCAAAAACATTCAGTACTTC
cdr3_aa: CASSFYGSGLAKNIQYF

j_call: TRBJ1-5
clone_size: many
d_call: NA
v_call: TRBV6-1
cdr3_nt: TGTGCCAGCACCGGACAGCCTGACAATCAGCCCCAGCATTTT
cdr3_aa: CASTGQPDNQPQHF

j_call: TRBJ1-5
clone_size: few
d_call: NA
v_call: TRBV28
cdr3_nt: TGTGCCAGCAGTAGGACGTATAGCAATCAGCCCCAGCATTTT
cdr3_aa: CASSRTYSNQPQHF

j_call: TRBJ2-5
clone_size: NA
d_call: TRBD2
v_call: TRBV13
cdr3_nt: TGTGCCAGCAGCCCCGGGACTAGGGGGGGAGAGACCCAGTACTTC
cdr3_aa: CASSPGTRGGETQYF

j_call: TRBJ1-1
clone_size: NA
d_call: NA
v_call: TRBV25-1
cdr3_nt: TGTGCCAGCAGTGATTTCAGGGGAGGGGGGAACACTGAAGCTTTCTTT
cdr3_aa: CASSDFRGGGNTEAFF

j_call: TRBJ2-5
clone_size: many
d_call: NA
v_call: TRBV6-1
cdr3_nt: TGTGCCAGCAGTGAAGGTCTCCTGGAGACCCAGTACTTC
cdr3_aa: CASSEGLLETQYF

j_call: TRBJ2-7
clone_size: NA
d_call: NA
v_call: TRBV15
cdr3_nt: TGTGCCACCAGCAGAGATAAGGGTCCCTACGAGCAGTACTTC
cdr3_aa: CATSRDKGPYEQYF

j_call: TRBJ2-7
clone_size: few
d_call: TRBD2
v_call: TRBV29-1
cdr3_nt: TGCAGCGTTGTATTGAGTCTAGCGGACAAACTCTACGAGCAGTACTTC
cdr3_aa: CSVVLSLADKLYEQYF

j_call: TRBJ2-7
clone_size: NA
d_call: TRBD2
v_call: TRBV30
cdr3_nt: TGTGCCTGGATGCGGGGGGTCAGGGACGAGCAGTACTTC
cdr3_aa: CAWMRGVRDEQYF

j_call: TRBJ2-3
clone_size: few
d_call: NA
v_call: TRBV7-9
cdr3_nt: TGTGCCAGCAGCCTCCCGCCCCCCGAAGGTACGCAGTATTTT
cdr3_aa: CASSLPPPEGTQYF

j_call: TRBJ2-7
clone_size: many
d_call: NA
v_call: TRBV7-2
cdr3_nt: TGTGCCAGCAGCTCAACGGGGCTGGAGCAGTACTTC
cdr3_aa: CASSSTGLEQYF

j_call: TRBJ1-6
clone_size: many
d_call: NA
v_call: TRBV10-3
cdr3_nt: TGTGCCAACCACGCGATGGGGGAATCACCCCTCCACTTT
cdr3_aa: CANHAMGESPLHF

j_call: TRBJ2-1
clone_size: NA
d_call: TRBD2
v_call: TRBV6-5
cdr3_nt: TGTGCCAGCAGTTACCTACTAGCGGCGCAGGATGAGCAGTTCTTC
cdr3_aa: CASSYLLAAQDEQFF